This entry lists 21 T cell receptor beta chains sequenced from one sample in a study of CD8 T cells in ankylosing spondylitis. A single record per CDR3 protein comes from TCRdb applying MiXCR to the 5' RACE reads. Among 250,000 to 350,000 distinct CDR3 sequences listed, less than 25% were seen once. Input material: blood, either unsorted or a sorted T cell fraction (not recorded which). All receptors come from a female donor with ankylosing spondylitis or in good health (not recorded which).

This clonotype was observed at least ten times. The V and J genes are TRBV4-3 and TRBJ1-1; no definite D call. V gave up 0 bases and J gave up 1 base, with 3 bases separating them. This CDR3 is built from 13 residues. Germline V gene lookup returns CDR1 LGHNA and CDR2 YSLEER. Written as DNA, the CDR3 is TGCGCCAGCAGCCAAGAGAGGAACACTGAAGCTTTCTTT. It is translated as CASSQERNTEAFF.

This chain joins TRBV6-1 and TRBJ2-2, with a possible D match to TRBD2 (5 bases). Between the trimmed V and J ends, which lost 8 bases and 1 base, there was a span of 14 bases. The CDR3 is 15 residues long. Germline V lookup: CDR1 MNHNS, CDR2 SASEGT. This CDR3 reads CASSRVRGNTGELFF. DNA for the CDR3: TGTGCCAGCTCCCGTGTTCGGGGGAACACCGGGGAGCTGTTTTTT.

The chain carries TRBV4-1 and TRBJ1-2; D unclear. V was shortened by 0 bases and J by 4 bases, with 9 bases between the two germline ends. The CDR3 has 14 residues. CDR1 MGHRA and CDR2 YSYEKL come from the germline V gene. CDR3 region: CASSQDLSSYGYTF. The CDR3 DNA reads TGCGCCAGCAGCCAAGATCTGAGCTCCTATGGCTACACCTTC.

This clonotype was found many times. The genes are TRBV9 and TRBJ1-5; D unresolved. Germline assignment: CDR1 SGDLS and CDR2 YYNGEE. V was clipped by 4 bases and J by 0 bases, with 8 bases between them. The CDR3 is 14 amino acids. The CDR3 is CASSFSDSNQPQHF. In nucleotides, the CDR3 is TGTGCCAGCAGCTTCAGTGATAGCAATCAGCCCCAGCATTTT.

The genes are TRBV7-9 and TRBJ2-7; 8 bases match TRBD1. Germline V gene sequence: CDR1 SEHNR, CDR2 FQNEAQ (reference sequence). The CDR3 runs to 17 residues. J was trimmed by 0 bases and V by 5 bases; bases with no gene match: 12. CDR3 sequence (DNA): TGTGCCAGCAGCAACGACAGGGGCTACTTTAGCTCCTACGAGCAGTACTTC. It specifies CASSNDRGYFSSYEQYF.

This clonotype appeared a few times. The V call is TRBV5-6, the J call TRBJ1-2, with a possible D match to TRBD1 (6 bases). In germline, CDR1 is SGHDT, CDR2 YYEEEE. Trimming took off 4 bases at V and 0 bases at J, with 10 bases between the two ends. The CDR3 is made up of 14 amino acids. CDR3 sequence (DNA): TGTGCCAGCAGCCGAGGGGGAGCTAACTATGGCTACACCTTC. This translates into CASSRGGANYGYTF.

This rearrangement joins TRBV9 to TRBJ2-2; TRBD1 matches 11 bases. There are 14 residues in the CDR3. Unmatched junction bases numbered 4, after V lost 5 bases and J lost 7 bases. Germline loops: CDR1 SGDLS, CDR2 YYNGEE. CDR3 in DNA: TGTGCCAGCAGTGGACAGGGGGCGATCGGGGAGCTGTTTTTT. This sequence encodes CASSGQGAIGELFF.

This clonotype has more than one count but fewer than ten. The chain employs TRBV28 and TRBJ2-1; 8 bases match TRBD1. V gave up 2 bases and J gave up 8 bases; unmatched junction bases: 17. CDR1 MDHEN and CDR2 SYDVKM come from the germline V gene. The CDR3 loop spans 18 amino acids. CDR3 in amino acids: CASSLGQGYGGESHEQFF. The DNA of the CDR3 is TGTGCCAGCAGTTTAGGACAGGGTTACGGCGGGGAGTCCCATGAGCAGTTCTTC. The whole variable domain, remainder taken from reference TRBV28 and TRBJ2-1, is DVKVTQSSRYLVKRTGEKVFLECVQDMDHENMFWYRQDPGLGLRLIYFSYDVKMKEKGDIPEGYSVSREKKERFSLILESASTNQTSMYLCASSLGQGYGGESHEQFFGPGTRLTVL.

This clonotype appeared a few times. The rearrangement joins TRBV27 to TRBJ2-3; no clear D. Germline V gives CDR1 MNHEY, CDR2 SMNVEV (reference sequence). Trimming left V 5 bases short and J 2 bases short, with 14 bases between. The CDR3 is 15 residues long. This chain's CDR3 is CASSPHTRTTDTQYF. In DNA, the CDR3 is TGTGCCAGCAGTCCCCATACGAGGACCACAGATACGCAGTATTTT.

This clonotype appeared a few times. The gene calls are TRBV20-1 and TRBJ2-7; TRBD2 is a possible D gene (6 bases). The CDR3 loop spans 14 amino acids. Germline CDR1 reads DFQATT; CDR2 reads SNEGSKA (reference sequence). The germline V and J ends were trimmed by 1 base and 4 bases, with 14 bases remaining between them. CDR3 amino acids: CSARVGSGAYEQYF. CDR3 DNA sequence: TGCAGTGCTAGAGTTGGTAGCGGAGCTTACGAGCAGTACTTC.

This clonotype was seen repeatedly, ten times or more. This chain uses TRBV7-2 with TRBJ2-7, with D hard to call. The CDR3 extends over 11 amino acids. Germline CDR1 and CDR2: SGHTA and FQGNSA. V gave up 6 bases and J gave up 3 bases, with 6 bases separating them. CDR3 region: CASSLRYEQYF. For the CDR3, the DNA is TGTGCCAGCAGTTTACGCTACGAGCAGTACTTC.

This chain uses TRBV20-1 with TRBJ1-2; D unclear. Germline CDR1 reads DFQATT; CDR2 reads SNEGSKA (reference sequence). Trimming stripped 0 bases from V and 4 bases from J, with 9 bases between. The CDR3 totals 13 residues. The CDR3, as DNA: TGCAGTGCTAGAGAGTCCCCAGTCTATGGCTACACCTTC. Encoded protein: CSARESPVYGYTF.

The gene calls are TRBV6-5 and TRBJ1-6; the D is unclear. This CDR3 is built from 14 residues. The V gene lost 6 bases and the J gene lost 6 bases, with 12 bases spanning the gap. Per germline, CDR1 MNHEY and CDR2 SVGAGI. CDR3 amino acids: CASRRAATNSPLHF. DNA for the CDR3: TGTGCCAGCAGGAGGGCAGCGACTAATTCACCCCTCCACTTT.

The table lists this clonotype with a few counts. At one end the junction does not follow the germline gene, possibly because of a read error. The chain is built from TRBV6-1 and TRBJ1-6; unclear D gene. There are 14 residues in the CDR3. Looked up from germline, CDR1 is MNHNS and CDR2 is SASEGT. The CDR3 is CASREGRDNSPLHF. In DNA, the CDR3 is TGTGCCAGCAGGGAAGGACGGGATAATTCACCCCTCCACTTT.

V usage is TRBV20-1 and J usage is TRBJ1-1; 7 bases are a match to TRBD1. The germline gives CDR1 DFQATT, CDR2 SNEGSKA (reference sequence). This CDR3 has 12 residues. J gave up 10 bases and V 6 bases, and 11 bases lay outside the gene matches. CDR3 in amino acids: CSAHLTSGGAFF. The CDR3, as DNA: TGCAGTGCCCACTTAACCTCAGGGGGAGCTTTCTTT.

The chain recombines TRBV7-2 with TRBJ1-5; D is perhaps TRBD1 (6 bases). Germline CDR1 and CDR2: SGHTA and FQGNSA. Trimming took off 4 bases at V and 7 bases at J, with 11 bases between the two ends. The CDR3 runs 13 residues. CDR3 bases: TGTGCCAGCAGCTGGGGGACACGCCAGCCCCAGCATTTT. This gives the protein CASSWGTRQPQHF.

In this sample, this clonotype turned up many times. This chain links TRBV10-3 with TRBJ1-6; D is uncertain. V gave up 8 bases and J gave up 10 bases, with 24 bases separating them. The germline V gene has CDR1 ENHRY and CDR2 SYGVKD. There are 16 residues in the CDR3. CDR3 in amino acids: CAISLPGPAGLSPLHF. The CDR3 coding sequence is TGTGCCATCTCGTTACCGGGTCCGGCTGGGCTCTCACCCCTCCACTTT.

Only a few counts were recorded for this clonotype. The chain couples TRBV7-2 to TRBJ1-2; possibly TRBD1 for D (6 bases). V dropped 5 bases and J dropped 7 bases, with 11 bases sitting between them. Germline V gene data show CDR1 as SGHTA and CDR2 as FQGNSA. The CDR3 spans 12 residues. CDR3 in amino acids: CASSHNRAGYTF. DNA for the CDR3: TGTGCCAGCAGCCATAACAGGGCTGGCTACACCTTC.

The chain combines TRBV29-1 with TRBJ1-3, with D maybe TRBD1 (5 bases). CDR1 is SQVTM and CDR2 is ANQGSEA in the germline V gene. The CDR3 consists of 14 residues. V lost 7 bases to trimming and J lost 0 bases, with 13 bases between them. The CDR3 is CSASGVSSGNTIYF. CDR3 nucleotide sequence: TGCAGCGCCTCGGGGGTAAGCTCTGGAAACACCATATATTTT.

There are a few counts of this clonotype. The junction and the germline gene differ at one end; a read error may be behind it. The chain recombines TRBV7-7 with TRBJ2-5; no clear D gene. Germline CDR1 SSHAT, CDR2 FNYEAQ (reference sequence). This CDR3 has 13 amino acids. The CDR3 bases are TGTGCTAGCAGCTTAGTACTCAAAGAGACCCAGTACTTC. Translated: CASSLVLKETQYF.

The chain couples TRBV28 to TRBJ2-1; no clear D. In germline, CDR1 is MDHEN, CDR2 SYDVKM. The CDR3 consists of 14 residues. Between the trimmed V and J ends, which lost 7 bases and 1 base, there was a span of 11 bases. This chain's CDR3 is CASTDQKSYNEQFF. The CDR3 nucleotides are TGTGCCAGCACCGATCAGAAATCCTACAATGAGCAGTTCTTC.